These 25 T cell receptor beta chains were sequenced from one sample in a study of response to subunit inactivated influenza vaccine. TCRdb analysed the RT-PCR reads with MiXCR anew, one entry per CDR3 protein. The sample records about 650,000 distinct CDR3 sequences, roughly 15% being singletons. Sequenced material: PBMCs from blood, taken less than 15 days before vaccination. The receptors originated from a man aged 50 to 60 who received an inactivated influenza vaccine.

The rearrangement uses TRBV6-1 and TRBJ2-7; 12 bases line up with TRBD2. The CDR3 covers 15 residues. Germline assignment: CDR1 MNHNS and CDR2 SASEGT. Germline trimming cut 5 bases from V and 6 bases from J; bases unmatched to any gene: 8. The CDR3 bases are TGTGCCAGCAGTCCCCCTAGCGGGAGGGGTCTCGAGCAGTACTTC. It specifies CASSPPSGRGLEQYF.

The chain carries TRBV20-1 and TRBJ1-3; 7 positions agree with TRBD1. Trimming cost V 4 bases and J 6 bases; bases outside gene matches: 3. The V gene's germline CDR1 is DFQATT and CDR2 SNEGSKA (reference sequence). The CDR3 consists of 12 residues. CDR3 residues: CSATGGLNTIYF. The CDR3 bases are TGCAGTGCTACAGGGGGATTAAACACCATATATTTT.

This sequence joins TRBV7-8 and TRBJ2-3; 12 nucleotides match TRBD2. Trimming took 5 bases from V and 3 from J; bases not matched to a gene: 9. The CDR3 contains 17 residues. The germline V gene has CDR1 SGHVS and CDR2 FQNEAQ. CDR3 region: CASSGRLAGEFTDTQYF. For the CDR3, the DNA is TGTGCCAGCAGCGGTAGACTAGCGGGAGAGTTTACAGATACGCAGTATTTT.

The CDR3 here is CASSPLGVSGYTF. The CDR3 nucleotides read TGTGCCAGCAGCCCTCTTGGGGTGAGTGGCTACACCTTC. The chain employs TRBV12-3 or TRBV12-4 and TRBJ1-2; D unclear. The CDR3 extends over 13 amino acids. The V gene lost 6 bases and the J gene lost 7 bases, with 15 bases spanning the gap.

For the CDR3, the DNA is TGTGCCAGCAGCTTGGAACGGTTTGGGGGGGGAGATACGCAGTATTTT. It is translated as CASSLERFGGGDTQYF. The chain couples TRBV5-8 to TRBJ2-3, with 7 nucleotides matching TRBD2. This CDR3 region has 16 residues. The germline gives CDR1 SGHTS, CDR2 YDEGEE. Trimming took 0 bases from V and 5 from J; bases not matched to a gene: 9.

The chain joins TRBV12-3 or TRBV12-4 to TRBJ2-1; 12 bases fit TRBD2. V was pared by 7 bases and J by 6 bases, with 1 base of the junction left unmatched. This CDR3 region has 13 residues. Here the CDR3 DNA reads TGTGCCAGCACTAGCGGGAGGGCCAATGAGCAGTTCTTC. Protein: CASTSGRANEQFF.

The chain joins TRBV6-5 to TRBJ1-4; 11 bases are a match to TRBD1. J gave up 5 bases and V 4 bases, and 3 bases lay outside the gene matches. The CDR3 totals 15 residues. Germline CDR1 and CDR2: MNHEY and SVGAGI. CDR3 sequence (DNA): TGTGCCAGCAGTTCCGGACAGGGGGCAAATGAAAAACTGTTTTTT. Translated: CASSSGQGANEKLFF.

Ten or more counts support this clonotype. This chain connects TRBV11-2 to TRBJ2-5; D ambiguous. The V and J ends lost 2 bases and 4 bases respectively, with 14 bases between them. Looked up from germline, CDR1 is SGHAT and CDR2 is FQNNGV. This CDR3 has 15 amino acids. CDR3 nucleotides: TGTGCCAGCAGCTTATACGGCACCAAGGGAGAGACCCAGTACTTC. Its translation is CASSLYGTKGETQYF.

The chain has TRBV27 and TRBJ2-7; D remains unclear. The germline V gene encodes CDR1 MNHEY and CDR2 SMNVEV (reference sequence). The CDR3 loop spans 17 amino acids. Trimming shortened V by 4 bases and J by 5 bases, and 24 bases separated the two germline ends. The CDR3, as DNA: TGTGCCAGCAGTTCGGCCCCCACAGTACCCCTGCGCCACGAGCAGTACTTC. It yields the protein CASSSAPTVPLRHEQYF.

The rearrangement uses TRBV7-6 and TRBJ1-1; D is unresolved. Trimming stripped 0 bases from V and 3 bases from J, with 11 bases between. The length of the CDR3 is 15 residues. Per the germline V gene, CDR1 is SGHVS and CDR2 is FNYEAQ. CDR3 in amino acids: CASSLAGVLDTEAFF. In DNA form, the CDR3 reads TGTGCCAGCAGCTTAGCGGGAGTCCTGGACACTGAAGCTTTCTTT.

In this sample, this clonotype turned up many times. The CDR3 spells CASRTGLAWADTQYF. The CDR3 DNA reads as TGTGCCAGCAGGACAGGACTAGCCTGGGCAGATACGCAGTATTTT. The gene calls are TRBV12-3 or TRBV12-4 and TRBJ2-3; 8 nucleotides agree with TRBD2. After removal of 6 bases from V and 4 bases from J, the junction contained 9 bases not matched to a gene. The CDR3 runs to 15 residues.

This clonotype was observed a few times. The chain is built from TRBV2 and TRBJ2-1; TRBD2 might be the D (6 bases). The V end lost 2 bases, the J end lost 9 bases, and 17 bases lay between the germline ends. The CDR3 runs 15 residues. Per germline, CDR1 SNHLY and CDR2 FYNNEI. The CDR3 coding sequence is TGTGCCAGCAGTGAAACGGTGGGTGCGCGGGGTGAGCAGTTCTTC. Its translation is CASSETVGARGEQFF. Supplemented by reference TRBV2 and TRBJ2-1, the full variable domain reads EPEVTQTPSHQVTQMGQEVILRCVPISNHLYFYWYRQILGQKVEFLVSFYNNEISEKSEIFDDQFSVERPDGSNFTLKIRSTKLEDSAMYFCASSETVGARGEQFFGPGTRLTVL.

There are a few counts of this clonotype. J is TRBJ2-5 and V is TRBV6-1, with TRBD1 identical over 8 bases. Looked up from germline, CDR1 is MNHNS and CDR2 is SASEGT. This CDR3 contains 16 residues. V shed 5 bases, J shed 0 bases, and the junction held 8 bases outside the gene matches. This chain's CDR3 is CASSKGQGNYQETQYF. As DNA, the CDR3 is TGTGCCAGCAGTAAAGGACAGGGCAACTACCAAGAGACCCAGTACTTC.

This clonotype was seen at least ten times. The CDR3 reads CASGEMNTGELFF. CDR3 nucleotide sequence: TGTGCCAGCGGAGAGATGAACACCGGGGAGCTGTTTTTT. This chain uses TRBV7-9 with TRBJ2-2; D call uncertain. V lost 8 bases to trimming and J lost 1 base, with 8 bases between them. Germline CDR1 SEHNR, CDR2 FQNEAQ (reference sequence). This CDR3 is built from 13 residues.

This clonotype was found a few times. Here the CDR3 reads CASSPQGAANEQFF. The DNA for the CDR3 is TGCGCCAGCAGCCCTCAGGGGGCAGCCAATGAGCAGTTCTTC. The V call is TRBV5-1, the J call TRBJ2-1; 8 bases align to TRBD1. CDR1 and CDR2 (germline): SGHRS, YFSETQ. V lost 4 bases, J lost 6 bases, and 6 bases stayed unmatched. CDR3 size: 14 residues.

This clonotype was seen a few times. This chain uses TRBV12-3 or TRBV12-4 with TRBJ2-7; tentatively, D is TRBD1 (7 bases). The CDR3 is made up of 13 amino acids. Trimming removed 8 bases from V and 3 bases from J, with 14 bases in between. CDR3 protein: CASAGQRLYEQYF. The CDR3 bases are TGTGCCAGCGCGGGACAGCGCCTCTACGAGCAGTACTTC.

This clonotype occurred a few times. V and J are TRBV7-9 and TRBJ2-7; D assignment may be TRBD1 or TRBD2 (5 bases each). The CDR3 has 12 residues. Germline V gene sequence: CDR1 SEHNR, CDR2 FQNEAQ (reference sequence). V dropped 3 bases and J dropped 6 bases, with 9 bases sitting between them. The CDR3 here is CASSFGGTEQYF. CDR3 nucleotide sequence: TGTGCCAGCAGCTTTGGGGGAACCGAGCAGTACTTC.

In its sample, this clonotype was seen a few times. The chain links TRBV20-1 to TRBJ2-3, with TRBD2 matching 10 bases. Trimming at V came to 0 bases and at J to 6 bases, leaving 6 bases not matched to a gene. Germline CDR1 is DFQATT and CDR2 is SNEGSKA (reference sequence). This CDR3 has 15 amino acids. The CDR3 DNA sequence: TGCAGTGCTAGAGACGGGCTAGCGGGGGCCGATACGCAGTATTTT. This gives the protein CSARDGLAGADTQYF.

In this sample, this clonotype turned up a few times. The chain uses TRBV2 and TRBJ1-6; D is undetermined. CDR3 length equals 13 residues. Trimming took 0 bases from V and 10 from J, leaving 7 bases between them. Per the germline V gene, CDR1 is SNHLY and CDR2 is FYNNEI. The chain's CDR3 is CASSEAGFSPLHF. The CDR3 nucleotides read TGTGCCAGCAGTGAAGCGGGTTTCTCACCCCTCCACTTT.

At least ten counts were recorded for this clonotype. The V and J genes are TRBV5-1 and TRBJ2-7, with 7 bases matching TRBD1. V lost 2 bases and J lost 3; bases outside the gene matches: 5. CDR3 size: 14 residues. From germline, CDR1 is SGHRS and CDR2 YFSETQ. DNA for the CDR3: TGCGCCAGCAGCTTCGGGACAGATTACTACGAGCAGTACTTC. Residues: CASSFGTDYYEQYF.

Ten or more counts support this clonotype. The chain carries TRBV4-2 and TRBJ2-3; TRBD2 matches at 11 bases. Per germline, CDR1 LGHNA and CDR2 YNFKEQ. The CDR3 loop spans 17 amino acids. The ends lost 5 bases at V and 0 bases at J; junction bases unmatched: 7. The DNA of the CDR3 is TGTGCCAGCAGCGTTCTAGCGGGAGGTTCTAGCACAGATACGCAGTATTTT. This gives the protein CASSVLAGGSSTDTQYF.

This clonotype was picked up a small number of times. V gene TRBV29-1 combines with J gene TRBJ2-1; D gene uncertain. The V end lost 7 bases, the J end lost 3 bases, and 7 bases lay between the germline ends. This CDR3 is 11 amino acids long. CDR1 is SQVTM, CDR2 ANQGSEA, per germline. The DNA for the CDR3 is TGCAGCGGTGGAATCTACAATGAGCAGTTCTTC. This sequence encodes CSGGIYNEQFF.

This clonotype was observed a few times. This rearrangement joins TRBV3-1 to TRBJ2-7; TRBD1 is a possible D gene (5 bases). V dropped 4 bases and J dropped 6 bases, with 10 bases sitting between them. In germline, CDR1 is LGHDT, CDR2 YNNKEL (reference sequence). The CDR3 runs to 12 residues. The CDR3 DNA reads TGTGCCAGCAGCCCAGGGTCCCTCGAGCAGTACTTC. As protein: CASSPGSLEQYF.

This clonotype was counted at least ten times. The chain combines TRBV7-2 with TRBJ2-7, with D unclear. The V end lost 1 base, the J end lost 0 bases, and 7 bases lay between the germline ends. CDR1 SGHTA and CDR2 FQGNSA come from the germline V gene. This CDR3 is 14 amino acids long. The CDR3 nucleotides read TGTGCCAGCAGCTTAGTGACGGCCTCCTACGAGCAGTACTTC. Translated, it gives CASSLVTASYEQYF.

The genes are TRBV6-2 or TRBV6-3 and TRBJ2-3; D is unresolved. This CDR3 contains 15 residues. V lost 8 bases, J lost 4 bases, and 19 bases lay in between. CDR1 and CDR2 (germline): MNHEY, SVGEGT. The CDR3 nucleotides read TGTGCCAGCTCCCCAGCCCGATCAGTGGCAGATACGCAGTATTTT. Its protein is CASSPARSVADTQYF.